This T cell receptor (beta chain) was documented in a study of blood T cell repertoires in COVID-19. Across the whole study: Some COVID-19 samples were acute and others convalescent; all came from the United States, Italy and Spain. Sources were T cells, B-cell-depleted T cells, or PBMCs; the material itself was cDNA or gDNA.

Original methodology: Quantification of nucleated cells was approximated via reference gene primer amplification. Assay: immunoSEQ multiplex PCR; the TCRdb copy retains only in-frame clones and omits some. The V and J calls and clone size were taken over from that table, and D and trimming were inferred from the DNA. The sample includes fewer than 250,000 clones, about four fifths of them seen just once. The sequence derives from a woman aged 40 to 50 with acute or convalescent COVID-19. The sequencing input was peripheral blood.

CDR3 amino acids: CASSPTGTGFGGNTIYF. CDR3 in DNA: TGTGCCAGCAGCCCGACCGGGACAGGGTTCGGTGGAAACACCATATATTTT. The rearrangement links TRBV7-8 to TRBJ1-3; 9 bases line up with TRBD1. The trim removed 5 bases at V and 3 bases at J, leaving 11 bases unmatched. The CDR3 is 17 amino acids. Per the germline V gene, CDR1 is SGHVS and CDR2 is FQNEAQ.